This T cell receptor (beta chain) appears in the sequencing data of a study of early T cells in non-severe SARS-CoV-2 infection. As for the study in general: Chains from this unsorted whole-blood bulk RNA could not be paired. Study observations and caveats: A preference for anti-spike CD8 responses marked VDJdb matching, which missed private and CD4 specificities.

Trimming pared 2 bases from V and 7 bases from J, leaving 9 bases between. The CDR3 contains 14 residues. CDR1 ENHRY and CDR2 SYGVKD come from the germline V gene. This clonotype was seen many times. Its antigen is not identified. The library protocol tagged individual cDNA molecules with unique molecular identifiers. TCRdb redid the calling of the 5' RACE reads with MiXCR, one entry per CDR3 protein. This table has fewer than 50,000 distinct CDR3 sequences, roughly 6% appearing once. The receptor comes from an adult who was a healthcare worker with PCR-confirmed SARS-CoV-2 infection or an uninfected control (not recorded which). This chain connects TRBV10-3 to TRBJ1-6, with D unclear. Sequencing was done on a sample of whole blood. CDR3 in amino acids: CAISEVNSNSPLHF. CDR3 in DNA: TGTGCCATCAGTGAGGTAAACAGCAATTCACCCCTCCACTTT.